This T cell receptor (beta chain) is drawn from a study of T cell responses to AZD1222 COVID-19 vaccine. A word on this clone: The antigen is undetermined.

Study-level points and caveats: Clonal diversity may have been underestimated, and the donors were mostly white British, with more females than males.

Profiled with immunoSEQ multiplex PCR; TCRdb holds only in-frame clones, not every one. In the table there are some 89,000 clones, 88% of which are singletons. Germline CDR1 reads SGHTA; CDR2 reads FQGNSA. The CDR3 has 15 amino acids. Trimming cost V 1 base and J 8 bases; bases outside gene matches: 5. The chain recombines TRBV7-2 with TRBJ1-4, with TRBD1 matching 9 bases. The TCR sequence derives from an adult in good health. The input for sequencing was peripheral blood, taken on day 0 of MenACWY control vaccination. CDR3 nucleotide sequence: TGTGCCAGCAGCTTAGTCGGGACAGGGTACGAAAAACTGTTTTTT. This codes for CASSLVGTGYEKLFF.